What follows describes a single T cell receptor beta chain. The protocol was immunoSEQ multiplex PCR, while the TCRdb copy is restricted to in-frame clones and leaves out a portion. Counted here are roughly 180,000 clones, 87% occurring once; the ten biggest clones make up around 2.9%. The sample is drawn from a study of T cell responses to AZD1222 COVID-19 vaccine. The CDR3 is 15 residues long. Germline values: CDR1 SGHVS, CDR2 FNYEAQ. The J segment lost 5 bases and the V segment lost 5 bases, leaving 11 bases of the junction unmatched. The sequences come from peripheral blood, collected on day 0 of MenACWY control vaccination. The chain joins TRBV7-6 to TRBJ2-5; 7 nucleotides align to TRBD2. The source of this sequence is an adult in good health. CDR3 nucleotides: TGTGCCAGCAGCATCCGACTAGCCCCGTGGGAGACCCAGTACTTC. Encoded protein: CASSIRLAPWETQYF.